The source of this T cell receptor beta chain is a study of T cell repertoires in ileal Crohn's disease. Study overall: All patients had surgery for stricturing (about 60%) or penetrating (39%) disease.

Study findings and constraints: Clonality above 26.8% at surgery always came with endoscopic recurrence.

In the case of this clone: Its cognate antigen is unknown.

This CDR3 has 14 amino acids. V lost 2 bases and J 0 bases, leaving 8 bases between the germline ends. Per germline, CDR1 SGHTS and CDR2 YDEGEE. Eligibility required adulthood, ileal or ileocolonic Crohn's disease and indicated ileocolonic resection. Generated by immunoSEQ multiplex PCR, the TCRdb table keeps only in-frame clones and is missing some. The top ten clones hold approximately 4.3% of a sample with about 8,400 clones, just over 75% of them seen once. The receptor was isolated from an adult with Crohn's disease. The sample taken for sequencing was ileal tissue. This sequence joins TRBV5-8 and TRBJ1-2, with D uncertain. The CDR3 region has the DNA TGTGCCAGCAGCTTATCGTATACTAACTATGGCTACACCTTC. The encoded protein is CASSLSYTNYGYTF. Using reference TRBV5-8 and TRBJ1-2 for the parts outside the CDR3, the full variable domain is EAGVTQSPTHLIKTRGQQATLRCSPISGHTSVYWYQQALGLGLQFLLWYDEGEERNRGNFPPRFSGRQFPNYSSELNVNALELEDSALYLCASSLSYTNYGYTFGSGTRLTVV.